The 7 T cell receptor beta chains below come from one sample, sequenced in a study of blood T cell repertoires in COVID-19. Sequenced by immunoSEQ multiplex PCR; TCRdb stores in-frame clones only, minus some. The sample gives a few hundred thousand clones, roughly 80% of which show up once; approximately 7.6% is in the top ten. The sequenced sample consisted of peripheral blood. These receptors came from a woman older than 75 with COVID-19, enrolled during active disease.

This rearrangement joins TRBV7-9 to TRBJ1-6; 7 bases fit TRBD1. CDR1 SEHNR and CDR2 FQNEAQ come from the germline V gene (reference sequence). The length of the CDR3 is 16 residues. V dropped 1 base and J dropped 8; count of bases not matched to a gene: 8. CDR3 amino acids: CASSLEAARGDSPLHF. DNA for the CDR3: TGTGCCAGCAGCTTAGAGGCGGCCAGGGGGGATTCACCCCTCCACTTT.

The chain is built from TRBV28 and TRBJ2-7, with a possible D match to TRBD1 (5 bases). The germline V gene has CDR1 MDHEN and CDR2 SYDVKM. The CDR3 spans 15 residues. V was clipped by 7 bases and J by 6 bases, with 22 bases between them. CDR3 sequence reads: CASTQRARVLLEQYF. The CDR3 DNA reads as TGTGCCAGCACCCAAAGGGCCAGGGTGCTACTCGAGCAGTACTTC.

This clone was counted a few times. The chain couples TRBV5-6 to TRBJ2-1, with D maybe TRBD1 (5 bases). Trimming removed 4 bases from V and 1 base from J, with 9 bases in between. CDR1 is SGHDT and CDR2 is YYEEEE in the germline V gene. CDR3 length equals 14 residues. CDR3 region: CASSPQGSYNEQFF. DNA of the CDR3: TGTGCCAGCAGCCCGCAGGGTTCCTACAATGAGCAGTTCTTC.

The V and J genes are TRBV7-9 and TRBJ1-1, with 10 positions matching TRBD1. The CDR3 runs 15 residues. Germline lookup yields CDR1 SEHNR and CDR2 FQNEAQ (reference sequence). The V gene end was trimmed by 5 bases and the J gene end by 3 bases; junction bases not matched to a gene: 6. The CDR3 nucleotides are TGTGCCAGCAGCCCGGGACAGGGGAGAGACACTGAAGCTTTCTTT. The encoded protein is CASSPGQGRDTEAFF.

J is TRBJ2-5 and V is TRBV12-3 or TRBV12-4; D is possibly TRBD2 (5 bases). With 7 bases removed from V and 1 base from J, the gap between germline ends came to 10 bases. This CDR3 has 13 amino acids. In DNA form, the CDR3 reads TGTGCCAGCACCCCGAGGGCCCAAGAGACCCAGTACTTC. Its translation: CASTPRAQETQYF.

V usage is TRBV5-1 and J usage is TRBJ2-3, with 8 positions matching TRBD2. The CDR3 totals 15 residues. CDR1 and CDR2 from the germline V gene are SGHRS and YFSETQ. The J segment lost 6 bases and the V segment lost 0 bases, leaving 6 bases of the junction unmatched. The CDR3 protein is CASSLGASGPDTQYF. DNA of the CDR3: TGCGCCAGCAGCTTGGGAGCTAGCGGGCCGGATACGCAGTATTTT.

The chain recombines TRBV6-2 or TRBV6-3 with TRBJ2-7; D is possibly TRBD1 (5 bases). The CDR3 runs 12 residues. Trimming pared 6 bases from V and 6 bases from J, leaving 12 bases between. Per germline, CDR1 MNHEY and CDR2 SVGEGT. In nucleotides, the CDR3 is TGTGCCAGCAGCCTAGGGGTTGGCGAGCAGTACTTC. Translation gives CASSLGVGEQYF.